These 2 T cell receptor beta chains were all obtained from the same sample, sequenced in a study of patients and donors after allogeneic stem cell transplantation. TCRdb itself ran the RT-PCR reads through MiXCR, one entry per CDR3 protein. The table has about 960,000 distinct CDR3 sequences, under 20% seen once. The material sequenced was blood, either unsorted or a sorted T cell fraction (not recorded which). These receptor sequences come from a human donor who was either an allogeneic HSCT recipient or a stem cell or donor lymphocyte infusion donor (not recorded which). It is not recorded whose cells these are; they may come from a transplant donor.

This chain joins TRBV15 and TRBJ2-1, with 9 positions matching TRBD2. The CDR3 spans 16 residues. Germline V CDR1 and CDR2: LNHNV, YYDKDF (reference sequence). After removal of 4 bases from V and 6 bases from J, the junction contained 10 bases not matched to a gene. The CDR3 DNA sequence: TGTGCCACCAGCAATTTTGGAGCGGGGGGTTTCAATGAGCAGTTCTTC. This codes for CATSNFGAGGFNEQFF.

This clonotype was picked up many times. The J gene is TRBJ2-5, the V gene TRBV12-3 or TRBV12-4; 8 positions match TRBD2. The CDR3 sequence is 16 residues long. V dropped 5 bases and J dropped 1; count of bases not matched to a gene: 9. The CDR3: CASSPVLAGSQETQYF. CDR3 in DNA: TGTGCCAGCAGTCCCGTATTAGCGGGGTCCCAAGAGACCCAGTACTTC.